Detailed here is one T cell receptor (beta chain). Its antigen is still unknown. Other DNA sequences within the sample encode an identical CDR3. This record belongs to a study of shared clonotypes between healthy human individuals. Study-level background: Donors consisted of two women and a few men between 18 and 49. General study results and limits: Some naive CD4 clonotypes, around 5%, turned up in common across a handful of donors. How much donors shared clonotypes was expected to be affected by sequencing depth.

Assay used: immunoSEQ multiplex PCR; TCRdb lists only in-frame clones, some missing. The table records about 2.4 million clones, 90% to 95% of them present only once. The CDR3 has 12 residues. V lost 3 bases, J lost 3 bases, and 2 bases lay in between. Germline V lookup: CDR1 SGHTA, CDR2 FQGNSA. The clonotype comes from a man younger than 35 in good health. Some clones in this sample may be carry-over from other donors' samples. The sample taken for sequencing was naive CD4+ T cells from PBMCs. Sample subset: CD45RA+ positively selected. The J gene is TRBJ2-2, the V gene TRBV7-2; D ambiguous. Here the CDR3 reads CASSLDTGELFF. In nucleotides, the CDR3 is TGTGCCAGCAGCTTGGACACCGGGGAGCTGTTTTTT.